This T cell receptor (beta chain) derives from a study of blood T cell repertoires in COVID-19. Sequenced by immunoSEQ multiplex PCR; TCRdb stores in-frame clones only, minus some. This table has more than 65,000 clones, roughly 83% appearing once. V was pared by 2 bases and J by 6 bases, with 4 bases of the junction left unmatched. Per germline, CDR1 KGHSH and CDR2 LQKENI. This CDR3 has 14 residues. The clonotype comes from a young man with COVID-19, enrolled during active disease. This chain uses TRBV18 with TRBJ2-5, with 9 positions matching TRBD2. Sequences were obtained from peripheral blood. The CDR3 reads CASSPAGGPKTQYF. CDR3 nucleotides: TGTGCCAGCTCACCAGCGGGAGGGCCGAAGACCCAGTACTTC.